A single sample is the source of the 18 T cell receptor beta chains below, sequenced in a study of blood T cells in healthy people across ages. A second PCR of roughly 7 to 11 cycles used a sample-barcoded 5' primer and a J-beta primer mix. A single record per CDR3 protein comes from TCRdb applying MiXCR to the 5' RACE reads. Of roughly 700,000 distinct CDR3 sequences listed, about 34% are singletons. The sequenced material came from blood. These receptors all come from a woman older than 75 in good health.

At least ten counts were recorded for this clonotype. The chain uses TRBV15 and TRBJ1-1; D might be TRBD1 (6 bases). Trimming pared 0 bases from V and 6 bases from J, leaving 14 bases between. CDR3 length: 15 amino acids. Germline CDR1 and CDR2: LNHNV and YYDKDF (reference sequence). The CDR3 sequence: CATSRDGQGSAEAFF. The CDR3 bases are TGTGCCACCAGCAGAGATGGGCAGGGGAGCGCTGAAGCTTTCTTT.

The CDR3 spells CSARGNMDRPYEKLFF. The CDR3 DNA reads TGCAGTGCTAGAGGAAATATGGACAGACCATATGAAAAACTGTTTTTT. The V call is TRBV20-1, the J call TRBJ1-4, with a possible D match to TRBD1 (6 bases). The germline V gene encodes CDR1 DFQATT and CDR2 SNEGSKA (reference sequence). With 1 base removed from V and 6 bases from J, the gap between germline ends came to 18 bases. The CDR3 sequence is 16 residues long.

This clonotype appeared many times. J is TRBJ2-1 and V is TRBV24-1, with TRBD1 as a possible D gene (5 bases). Deletions cut 5 bases from V and 1 base from J, with 11 bases between. The CDR3 is made up of 15 amino acids. Germline V gives CDR1 KGHDR, CDR2 SFDVKD. CDR3 sequence: CATSGQSRSYNEQFF. CDR3 coding DNA: TGTGCCACCAGTGGACAGTCCCGGTCCTACAATGAGCAGTTCTTC.

V and J are TRBV14 and TRBJ2-1; TRBD2 aligns across 11 bases. There are 15 residues in the CDR3. The germline CDR1 and CDR2 sequences are SGHDN and FVKESK. Trimming cost V 0 bases and J 10 bases; bases outside gene matches: 5. CDR3 in amino acids: CASSQDWASGREQFF. DNA of the CDR3: TGTGCCAGCAGCCAAGATTGGGCTAGCGGGAGGGAGCAGTTCTTC.

On this clonotype itself: A single base separates this from a much larger clone, so it may be a read error. Written as DNA, the CDR3 is TGCGCCAGCAGCGCGTACTCCCAGTGGGGTGAAAAACGGTTTTTT. Translating gives CASSAYSQWGEKRFF. The chain employs TRBV5-1 and TRBJ1-4; D is unclear. The CDR3 contains 15 residues. Germline CDR1 SGHRS, CDR2 YFSETQ.

This clonotype turned up a few times. This chain connects TRBV3-1 to TRBJ1-6; D remains unclear. Germline CDR1 and CDR2: LGHDT and YNNKEL (reference sequence). The CDR3 is 16 residues long. Between the trimmed V and J ends, which lost 2 bases and 6 bases, there was a span of 14 bases. CDR3 DNA sequence: TGTGCCAGCAGCCAACCTGGTCGCGCGGGTAATTCACCCCTCCACTTT. It codes for CASSQPGRAGNSPLHF.

About this clonotype: This may be a read error: a much more frequent sequence differs by one nucleotide. The rearrangement joins TRBV7-3 to TRBJ2-3; maybe TRBD2 (6 bases). The CDR3 is 15 amino acids. Germline V lookup: CDR1 SGHTA, CDR2 FQGTGA. The CDR3 is CSSSATGLRTDTQYF. CDR3 coding DNA: TGTTCCAGCAGCGCGACGGGACTGAGGACAGATACGCAGTATTTT.

This clonotype was detected a few times. CDR3 coding DNA: TGTGCCAGCAGCTTAAAAGAAAGAACTGAAGCTTTCTTT. The encoded protein is CASSLKERTEAFF. The V call is TRBV11-2, the J call TRBJ1-1; unclear D gene. The germline gives CDR1 SGHAT, CDR2 FQNNGV. CDR3 length: 13 residues. With 2 bases removed from V and 5 bases from J, the gap between germline ends came to 9 bases.

Ten or more counts support this clonotype. V usage is TRBV6-2 or TRBV6-3 and J usage is TRBJ2-5, with D unresolved. Trimming took 5 bases from V and 0 from J, leaving 7 bases between them. Germline V gene sequence: CDR1 MNHEY, CDR2 SVGEGT. The CDR3 runs 13 residues. The chain's CDR3 is CASSGSNQETQYF. In DNA, the CDR3 is TGTGCCAGCAGTGGCTCTAACCAAGAGACCCAGTACTTC.

This clonotype occurred many times. The chain combines TRBV20-1 with TRBJ1-2, with D unresolved. Germline V gene lookup returns CDR1 DFQATT and CDR2 SNEGSKA (reference sequence). The CDR3 contains 14 residues. CDR3 residues: CTPFPVQGGYGYTF. In nucleotides, the CDR3 is TGCACCCCCTTCCCGGTACAAGGTGGCTATGGCTACACCTTC.

This clonotype was observed many times. V and J are TRBV20-1 and TRBJ1-2; a weak D match, TRBD1 (6 bases). Trimming shortened V by 6 bases and J by 1 base, and 12 bases separated the two germline ends. Germline V gene data show CDR1 as DFQATT and CDR2 as SNEGSKA (reference sequence). This CDR3 comprises 13 residues. The CDR3: CSAGTSINYGYTF. DNA for the CDR3: TGCAGTGCCGGGACATCTATTAACTATGGCTACACCTTC.

This clonotype was recorded only once. This may arise from a read error, as a much more abundant clone is one base away. The V call is TRBV28, the J call TRBJ2-3, with 8 bases aligning to TRBD1. The CDR3 contains 13 residues. Germline V lookup: CDR1 MDHEN, CDR2 SYDVKM. The CDR3 reads CTSRGRNTDTQYF. CDR3 sequence (DNA): TGTACCAGCAGGGGGCGGAACACAGATACGCAGTATTTT.

The V call is TRBV7-3, the J call TRBJ2-3; weak D call: TRBD2 (7 bases). Germline V gene data show CDR1 as SGHTA and CDR2 as FQGTGA. Trimming left V 2 bases short and J 2 bases short, with 14 bases between. The CDR3 has 16 residues. In DNA form, the CDR3 reads TGTGCCAGCAGCTTATGGCCGGGGGGCCTCACAGATACGCAGTATTTT. It translates to CASSLWPGGLTDTQYF.

This clonotype was observed many times. The J gene is TRBJ2-7, the V gene TRBV20-1, with 9 bases aligning to TRBD1. The germline CDR1 and CDR2 sequences are DFQATT and SNEGSKA (reference sequence). The CDR3 is 13 amino acids. With V trimmed by 4 bases and J by 2 bases, 3 bases remained unmatched. Here the CDR3 DNA reads TGCAGTGCTACCGGACAGGGGACCTACGAGCAGTACTTC. It specifies CSATGQGTYEQYF.

This clonotype came up many times. This chain joins TRBV7-9 and TRBJ1-2; TRBD1 matches 7 bases. V gave up 0 bases and J gave up 3 bases; unmatched junction bases: 4. The CDR3 runs 15 residues. The germline V gene has CDR1 SEHNR and CDR2 FQNEAQ (reference sequence). The CDR3, as DNA: TGTGCCAGCAGCTTAGCTCTCACAGGGGACTATGGCTACACCTTC. The encoded protein is CASSLALTGDYGYTF.

The table lists this clonotype with many counts. The rearrangement joins TRBV7-2 to TRBJ1-2; perhaps TRBD1 as D (6 bases). CDR3 length: 15 amino acids. CDR1 is SGHTA, CDR2 FQGNSA, per germline. The ends were cut back, 3 bases at V and 0 bases at J, with 11 bases in the middle. CDR3 coding DNA: TGTGCCAGCAGCTTGGACAGTCCTTCTAACTATGGCTACACCTTC. Translated, it gives CASSLDSPSNYGYTF.

This clonotype was seen at least ten times. The chain recombines TRBV7-6 with TRBJ2-7; 11 positions agree with TRBD1. From germline, CDR1 is SGHVS and CDR2 FNYEAQ. The CDR3 length is 15 residues. With V trimmed by 4 bases and J by 5 bases, 7 bases remained unmatched. This chain's CDR3 is CASSYLPGQGDEQYF. CDR3 bases: TGTGCCAGCAGCTACCTCCCGGGACAGGGGGACGAGCAGTACTTC.

The chain has TRBV7-8 and TRBJ1-2, with TRBD1 matching 9 bases. The CDR3 has 14 residues. J lost 8 bases, V lost 0 bases, and 4 bases had no gene match. The V gene's germline CDR1 is SGHVS and CDR2 FQNEAQ. CDR3 region: CASSLAGTGKGYTF. Written as DNA, the CDR3 is TGTGCCAGCAGCTTAGCTGGGACAGGGAAGGGCTACACCTTC.